Each of the 8 T cell receptor beta chains below was sequenced from the same sample in a study of T cells in Graves' hyperthyroidism and ophthalmopathy. RNA transcripts gave rise to amplified TCR beta CDR3 regions. The primer set for the first-round RT-PCR of the TCR CDR3 was HTBI. TCRdb reprocessed the multiplex PCR reads with MiXCR, giving one entry per CDR3 protein. Among just over 550,000 distinct CDR3 sequences listed, about 43% were seen once. Source material: peripheral blood or thyroid tissue (not recorded which). These receptors came from a woman under 30 with Graves' hyperthyroidism.

The J gene is TRBJ2-2, the V gene TRBV24-1; either TRBD1 or TRBD2 may fit D (5 bases each). Germline loops: CDR1 KGHDR, CDR2 SFDVKD. V lost 5 bases and J lost 5, with 14 bases in between. CDR3 length equals 15 residues. The CDR3 nucleotides read TGTGCCACCAGTGTCAAGGGTTGGGGGACCGGGGAGCTGTTTTTT. Translation gives CATSVKGWGTGELFF.

This clonotype was detected ten times or more. This chain joins TRBV12-3 or TRBV12-4 and TRBJ1-4, with D unresolved. CDR3 length: 12 residues. V gave up 6 bases and J gave up 8 bases, with 10 bases separating them. The CDR3 protein is CASSPLGEKLFF. In nucleotides, the CDR3 is TGTGCCAGCAGCCCCCTTGGGGAAAAACTGTTTTTT.

The chain carries TRBV7-9 and TRBJ1-4; 8 bases agree with TRBD1. There are 16 residues in the CDR3. V shed 8 bases, J shed 7 bases, and the junction held 15 bases outside the gene matches. The V gene's germline CDR1 is SEHNR and CDR2 FQNEAQ (reference sequence). CDR3 nucleotides: TGTGCCAGCTCCCGAAGTCCGGACAGGGCGCGTGAAAAACTGTTTTTT. This codes for CASSRSPDRAREKLFF.

V is TRBV7-2 and J is TRBJ2-6; D remains unclear. The germline CDR1 and CDR2 sequences are SGHTA and FQGNSA. This CDR3 is 15 amino acids long. Trimming removed 5 bases from V and 0 bases from J, with 8 bases in between. Written as DNA, the CDR3 is TGTGCCAGCAGCCCGACTCGCTCTGGGGCCAACGTCCTGACTTTC. Translating gives CASSPTRSGANVLTF.

The rearrangement joins TRBV29-1 to TRBJ1-3; no reliable D call. The germline V and J ends were trimmed by 7 bases and 0 bases, with 10 bases remaining between them. From germline, CDR1 is SQVTM and CDR2 ANQGSEA. This CDR3 has 13 residues. CDR3 sequence (DNA): TGCAGCGCTTGGGCCAACTCTGGAAACACCATATATTTT. It translates to CSAWANSGNTIYF.

The chain carries TRBV12-3 or TRBV12-4 and TRBJ2-2, with 8 bases matching TRBD2. The CDR3 runs to 15 residues. V trimming: 6 bases; J trimming: 3 bases; junction bases outside the gene matches: 6. In DNA, the CDR3 is TGTGCCAGCAGCTCGGGAGGGCCGCACACCGGGGAGCTGTTTTTT. Its translation: CASSSGGPHTGELFF.

The rearrangement links TRBV7-9 to TRBJ1-1, with a tentative D call TRBD1 (5 bases). CDR3 length: 13 amino acids. Germline CDR1 reads SEHNR; CDR2 reads FQNEAQ (reference sequence). Trimming removed 3 bases from V and 7 bases from J, with 12 bases in between. This chain's CDR3 is CASSFRGDFEAFF. In DNA, the CDR3 is TGTGCCAGCAGCTTTAGAGGGGACTTTGAAGCTTTCTTT.

The chain recombines TRBV25-1 with TRBJ2-7, with TRBD1 matching 8 bases. The CDR3 sequence is 13 residues long. The trim removed 6 bases at V and 6 bases at J, leaving 7 bases unmatched. CDR1 MGHDK and CDR2 SYGVNS come from the germline V gene. The CDR3 sequence is CASSPKGQGEQYF. As DNA, the CDR3 is TGTGCCAGCAGCCCTAAAGGACAGGGCGAGCAGTACTTC.